This TCR beta chain originates from a study of OX40 agonist ivuxolimab in advanced cancers. Study-wide points: Antigen specificity was not determined for the expanded peripheral T cells. Mean expanded clone counts were higher in CD8+ than CD4+ T cells.

Germline V gene data show CDR1 as SQVTM and CDR2 as ANQGSEA. The CDR3 runs to 13 residues. Between the trimmed V and J ends, which lost 4 bases and 3 bases, there was a span of 12 bases. The assay was immunoSEQ multiplex PCR, and TCRdb's table has in-frame clones only and misses some. In the table there are tens of thousands of clones, roughly nine tenths of which are singletons. As concerns this clone: Its antigen is unknown.

The sequence derives from an adult with an advanced solid tumor such as melanoma, head and neck, liver or kidney cancer. The chain combines TRBV29-1 with TRBJ1-1; D is unresolved. The sequencing used CD4+ or CD8+ T cells sorted from blood, collected in a trial of the OX40 agonist ivuxolimab. The CDR3 nucleotides read TGCAGCGTTGTAGGGTACGGGGACACTGAAGCTTTCTTT. Protein product: CSVVGYGDTEAFF.